Shown below are 5 T cell receptor beta chains from a single sample sequenced in a study of blood T cell repertoires in COVID-19 (dated by TCRdb to 2020 to 2021). The library came from the immunoSEQ multiplex PCR assay. Imported from immuneACCESS, the table was reduced by TCRdb to in-frame sequences with V and J called. These copies leave out some clones; in studies compared against another copy, an unresolved V gene accounts for under half, and the cause of the remainder is not known. The table for this sample lists around 88,000 clones; 81% of them were counted only once. The ten largest clones represent approximately 12% of the sample. Sequenced input: peripheral blood. The receptor set was obtained from a woman over 75 with acute or convalescent COVID-19.

The chain couples TRBV6-6 to TRBJ1-6, with a tentative D call TRBD1 (6 bases). Germline loops: CDR1 MNHNY, CDR2 SVGAGI (reference sequence). Trimming left V 2 bases short and J 5 bases short, with 10 bases between. The CDR3 runs to 15 residues. The CDR3 DNA reads TGTGCCAGCAGTTACGACAGGTTAAATAATTCACCCCTCCACTTT. This codes for CASSYDRLNNSPLHF.

V usage is TRBV11-2 and J usage is TRBJ2-5, with 12 nucleotides matching TRBD2. Trimming at V came to 5 bases and at J to 1 base, leaving 5 bases not matched to a gene. CDR3 size: 16 residues. CDR1 is SGHAT, CDR2 FQNNGV, per germline. CDR3 bases: TGTGCCAGCAGCCCCGGACTAGCGGGGCGCCAAGAGACCCAGTACTTC. Residues: CASSPGLAGRQETQYF.

The chain carries TRBV11-2 and TRBJ2-1; D possibly corresponds to TRBD2 (6 bases). With 4 bases removed from V and 1 base from J, the gap between germline ends came to 14 bases. The germline gives CDR1 SGHAT, CDR2 FQNNGV. The CDR3 spans 16 residues. The CDR3 protein is CASSSSQAGSYNEQFF. The DNA for the CDR3 is TGTGCCAGCAGCTCTTCCCAGGCGGGATCCTACAATGAGCAGTTCTTC.

The chain joins TRBV4-1 to TRBJ2-3, with 9 bases matching TRBD1. CDR1 is MGHRA and CDR2 is YSYEKL in the germline V gene. This CDR3 region has 16 residues. J was trimmed by 1 base and V by 1 base; bases with no gene match: 3. CDR3 sequence: CASSQVGTGRTDTQYF. The CDR3 nucleotides are TGCGCCAGCAGCCAAGTAGGGACAGGGCGCACAGATACGCAGTATTTT.

This chain joins TRBV7-8 and TRBJ1-2; D is unresolved. This CDR3 region has 13 residues. Deletions cut 1 base from V and 3 bases from J, with 6 bases between. Germline V gives CDR1 SGHVS, CDR2 FQNEAQ. CDR3: CASSLEADYGYTF. CDR3 nucleotide sequence: TGTGCCAGCAGCTTAGAAGCTGACTATGGCTACACCTTC. Based on the CDR3 plus reference TRBV7-8 and TRBJ1-2, the full variable domain is GAGVSQSPRYKVAKRGQDVALRCDPISGHVSLFWYQQALGQGPEFLTYFQNEAQLDKSGLPSDRFFAERPEGSVSTLKIQRTQQEDSAVYLCASSLEADYGYTFGSGTRLTVV.